The rows below give T cell receptor beta chains drawn from one sample of a study of blood T cell repertoires in COVID-19. The data were produced by immunoSEQ multiplex PCR, yet TCRdb's version contains in-frame clones alone and is incomplete. The table records approximately 200,000 clones, 85% to 90% of them present only once. Sequenced sample: peripheral blood. The source is a man aged 25 to 45 with COVID-19, enrolled during active disease. Both conserved end residues are trimmed from each CDR3. Size values are once, few and many counts, or a class for expanded clones, and some rows have none.

V gene	CDR3 length	J gene	clone size	CDR3 protein
TRBV11-2	12	TRBJ2-5	.	ASSLEGGQETQY
TRBV25-1	11	TRBJ2-1	.	ASSGPRRGGQF
TRBV11-2	9	TRBJ2-1	.	ASSFFNEQF
TRBV9	11	TRBJ1-3	.	ASSVNQGNTIY
TRBV9	14	TRBJ2-3	once	ASSVSSSGPQNTQY
TRBV11-2	13	TRBJ1-3	.	ASSWDSGSGNTIY
TRBV7-2	11	TRBJ1-1	.	ASSVWRDTEAF
TRBV4-2	13	TRBJ1-1	.	ASSQETSGYTEAF
TRBV6-5	10	TRBJ2-3	.	ATSTSGDTQY
TRBV13	13	TRBJ2-7	.	ASSGLSGGSYEQY
TRBV4-1	15	TRBJ1-2	.	ASSQVSRAHHGSGYT
TRBV18	13	TRBJ1-1	.	ASSPGSDRSTEAF
TRBV5-1	12	TRBJ1-6	.	ASSARTDNSPLH
TRBV5-1	13	TRBJ2-7	.	ASSLVGSGTYEQY
TRBV10-3	13	TRBJ1-1	.	AISESIGVNTEAF
TRBV3-1/TRBV3-2	12	TRBJ2-7	.	ASRMGGRSYEQY
TRBV5-6	13	TRBJ1-2	.	ASSYPLQGGGGYT
TRBV5-1	14	TRBJ2-1	.	ASSSTPGQTGDEQF
TRBV7-8	12	TRBJ2-5	.	ASSQGTAQETQY
TRBV5-4	15	TRBJ2-7	.	ASSRGQGVFGAYEQY
TRBV12-5	11	TRBJ1-1	.	ASGQQGPPEAF
TRBV5-1	16	TRBJ2-2	.	ASSLAASGGASTGELF
TRBV11-3	15	TRBJ2-1	.	ASSFGSGTGSYNEQF